This T cell receptor (beta chain) was sequenced in a study of PD-L1 blockade in urothelial cancer. Across the whole study: T cell content in blood samples showed a median of about 140,000. Study-wide findings and caveats: Tumor-linked clones in blood grew more by 3 weeks in durable-benefit patients.

Comments on this clone: Its antigen is unknown.

CDR3 length: 19 residues. The germline V gene encodes CDR1 SGHVS and CDR2 FQNEAQ. V lost 0 bases, J lost 0 bases, and 9 bases stayed unmatched. The repertoire was sequenced with immunoSEQ multiplex PCR; TCRdb's copy has only in-frame clones and lacks some. This sample carries 40,000 to 55,000 clones, around 86% of them seen once, and the ten largest clones take about 10%. Specified time point: peripheral blood 6 weeks after treatment start. This sequence joins TRBV7-8 and TRBJ2-2; the match to TRBD2 covers 8 bases. The sample was PBMCs, taken around atezolizumab (anti-PD-L1) treatment. This clonotype originated in a man aged 60 to 69 with urothelial cancer. The CDR3 loop is CASSLAVRVAGSNTGELFF. Here the CDR3 DNA reads TGTGCCAGCAGCTTAGCGGTCAGGGTAGCGGGGTCGAACACCGGGGAGCTGTTTTTT.